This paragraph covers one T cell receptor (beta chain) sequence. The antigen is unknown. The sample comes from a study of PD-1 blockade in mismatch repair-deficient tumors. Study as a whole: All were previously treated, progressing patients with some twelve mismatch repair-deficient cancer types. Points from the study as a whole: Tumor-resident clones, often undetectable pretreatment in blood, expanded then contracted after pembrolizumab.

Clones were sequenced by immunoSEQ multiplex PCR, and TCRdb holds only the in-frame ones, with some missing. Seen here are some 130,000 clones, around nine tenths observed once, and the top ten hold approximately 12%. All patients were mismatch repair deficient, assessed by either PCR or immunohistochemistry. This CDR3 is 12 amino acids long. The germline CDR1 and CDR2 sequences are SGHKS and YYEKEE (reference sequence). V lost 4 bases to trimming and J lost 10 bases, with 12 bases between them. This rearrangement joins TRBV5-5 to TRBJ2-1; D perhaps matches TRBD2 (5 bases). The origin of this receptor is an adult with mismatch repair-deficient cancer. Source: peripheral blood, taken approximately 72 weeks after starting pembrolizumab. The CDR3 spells CASSLGRSEQFF. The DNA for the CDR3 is TGTGCCAGCAGCCTAGGGAGATCGGAGCAGTTCTTC.